This TCR beta chain is from a study of shared clonotypes between healthy human individuals. All donors were Caucasian adults living in Nashville, Tennessee. A CD45RA-negative memory subset and a CD45RA+ naive subset were separated from the CD4+ cells. Assay used: immunoSEQ multiplex PCR; TCRdb lists only in-frame clones, some missing. This table holds millions of clones, approximately 95% found once. Study results and caveats: Rarefaction exposed incomplete sorted-subset sequencing despite large depth. Naive CD4 clonotypes were shared across a few donors at roughly 5.5%.

On this clone: What it binds is not known.

The sequencing input was naive CD4+ T cells from PBMCs. Subset given: CD45RA+ positively selected. The origin of this receptor is a man between 18 and 35 years old in good health. Some clones in this sample may be carry-over from other donors' samples.

This CDR3 is CASSQDPRAPAVGEAFF. CDR3 in DNA: TGTGCCAGCAGCCAAGATCCCAGGGCCCCCGCGGTAGGTGAAGCTTTCTTT. The chain has TRBV4-2 and TRBJ1-1; D may be TRBD1 (5 bases). The V gene lost 0 bases and the J gene lost 7 bases, with 21 bases spanning the gap. This CDR3 is 17 amino acids long. The germline V gene encodes CDR1 LGHNA and CDR2 YNFKEQ.